The entry below gives a single T cell receptor beta chain sequence along with its context. This clone was observed a few times. Its antigen is unknown. Base qualities are not recorded, but no much larger clone differs from it by a single base. These data belong to a study of a mutant IDH1 vaccine in newly diagnosed glioma (dated by TCRdb to 2020 to 2022). The study in broad terms: Vaccination began 4-6 weeks after radiotherapy alone, or alongside temozolomide cycles in the chemotherapy-containing groups. For exploratory analyses, longitudinal TCRB deep sequencing was carried out in some 25 treated patients wherever samples were available. The week-35 safety follow-up took place at visit V12, and the week-47 end of study took place at visit V13. Peripheral blood samples were drawn at six visits, namely V03 (baseline), V05, V07, V10, V12 and V13. Of the approximately 30 treated patients, 62.5% were male and approximately 40% were female, and the mean age was approximately 37 years. Before enrollment, patients had received standard therapy of radiotherapy alone, temozolomide alone, or radiochemotherapy with temozolomide; most received the combination. Here is what the overall study found, with its caveats: Changes in the top peripheral T cell clonotypes picked up by TCRB sequencing did not appear to be linked to pseudoprogression. PBMC samples for TCRB deep sequencing were selected based on availability. Immune responses induced by the vaccine were seen in around 93% of patients across multiple MHC alleles. The authors noted that analyses of patient blood samples could not be reproduced because of sample limitations.

The germline V gene (reference sequence) supplies CDR1 SGHNT and CDR2 YYREEE. Reading from cysteine to phenylalanine, the CDR3 counts 13 amino acids. Of the read, only the CDR3 DNA is kept; its 39 bases are in frame from base 1. Trimming costs V 7 bases and J 7 bases, and their ends lie 17 bases apart. The time point label corresponds to: week 47, end of study. Every vaccine dose consisted of 300 ug of a 20-mer mutant IDH1 peptide in Montanide, administered subcutaneously together with topical imiquimod. Eight vaccinations were administered to patients in weeks 1, 3, 5, 7, 11, 15, 19 and 23, corresponding to visits V03 through V10. Donors had newly diagnosed WHO grade 3 or 4 IDH1-mutant astrocytomas with loss of nuclear ATRX. The samples were drawn from NOA16, a multicentre, single-arm, open-label phase I trial in Germany that tested a mutant IDH1 peptide vaccine in humans for the first time. Genomic DNA for TCRB sequencing was isolated from EDTA blood with the DNeasy Blood and Tissue Kit.

The library was made by the immunoSEQ multiplex PCR assay. The hsTCRB Kit was used according to the manufacturer's protocol to amplify rearranged TCR beta chain sequences. Sequencing of TCRB libraries was carried out on an Illumina MiSeq. The authors' pipeline ran thus. Demultiplexing, trimming and gene mapping were performed with the kit vendor's proprietary platform. TCRdb re-hosts the immuneACCESS table, in-frame sequences only. Its copies lack some clones; in the studies checked, an unresolved V gene accounts for under half of them, and the cause for the rest is not known. For V, J and clone size, that table is used; D and trimming come from the DNA. This sample has just over 60,000 clones in its table, and over 80% of those were observed once. About 3.8% of the sample rests with the top ten.

The starting material was PBMCs, obtained from a glioma patient whose treatment included an IDH1 peptide vaccine. Recombination linked TRBV5-4 to TRBJ1-1; D gene: possibly TRBD1, on 6 matching bases. This clonotype was sampled from a man younger than 40 with glioma. The CDR3 protein is CASSEGGRDEAFF. The sequenced DNA: TGTGCCAGCTCGGAGGGGGGGCGGGATGAAGCTTTCTTT.